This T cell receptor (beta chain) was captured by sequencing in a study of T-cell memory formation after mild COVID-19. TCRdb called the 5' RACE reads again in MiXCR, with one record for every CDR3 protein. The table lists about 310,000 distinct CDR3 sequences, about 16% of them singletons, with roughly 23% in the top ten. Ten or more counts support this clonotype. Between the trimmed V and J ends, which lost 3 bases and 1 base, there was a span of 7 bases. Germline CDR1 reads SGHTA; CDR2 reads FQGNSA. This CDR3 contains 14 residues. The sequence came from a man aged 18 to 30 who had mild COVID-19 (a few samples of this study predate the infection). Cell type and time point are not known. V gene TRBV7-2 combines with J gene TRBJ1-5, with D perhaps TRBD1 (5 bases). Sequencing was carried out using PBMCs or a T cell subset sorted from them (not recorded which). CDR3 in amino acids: CASSFRASNQPQHF. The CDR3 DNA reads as TGTGCCAGCAGCTTCAGGGCGAGCAATCAGCCCCAGCATTTT.